These 13 T cell receptor beta chains originate from one sample sequenced in a study of metastatic and nonmetastatic thyroid tumors. All patients were treatment-naive before thyroid surgery. TCRdb re-called the PCR reads with MiXCR. The sample lists 8,000 to 10,000 clones, approximately 22% occurring once. The material sequenced was adjacent normal tissue. The receptor source for this set is a female donor with papillary thyroid cancer or a benign thyroid nodule (not recorded which). Some clones in this sample may be carry-over from other donors' samples.

The gene calls are TRBV6-1 and TRBJ2-1, with D hard to call. V was cut by 6 bases and J by 6 bases, with 9 bases left in between. This CDR3 contains 12 residues. CDR1 MNHNS and CDR2 SASEGT come from the germline V gene. The CDR3 is CASRRYLNEQFF. The CDR3, as DNA: TGTGCCAGCAGGCGGTACCTCAATGAGCAGTTCTTC.

This clone was found many times. The chain is built from TRBV7-9 and TRBJ2-3, with TRBD1 identical over 9 bases. This CDR3 is 15 amino acids long. The germline V gene encodes CDR1 SEHNR and CDR2 FQNEAQ (reference sequence). V trimming: 4 bases; J trimming: 2 bases; junction bases outside the gene matches: 4. The CDR3 sequence: CASSWGTGNTDTQYF. The CDR3 DNA follows: TGTGCCAGCAGCTGGGGGACAGGGAACACAGATACGCAGTATTTT.

This clone was counted between two and nine times. The chain joins TRBV6-1 to TRBJ2-1, with 7 positions matching TRBD2. The CDR3 covers 12 residues. The germline V gene has CDR1 MNHNS and CDR2 SASEGT. The V segment lost 6 bases and the J segment 7 bases; nucleotides outside the gene matches: 3. In DNA form, the CDR3 reads TGTGCCAGCAGACTAGCGTGGAATGAGCAGTTCTTC. Its protein is CASRLAWNEQFF.

The V call is TRBV4-1, the J call TRBJ2-1, with 8 positions matching TRBD2. This CDR3 contains 16 residues. Germline lookup yields CDR1 MGHRA and CDR2 YSYEKL. J lost 8 bases, V lost 2 bases, and 11 bases had no gene match. The CDR3 is CASSQLTGTSNHEQFF. CDR3 bases: TGCGCCAGCAGCCAATTAACCGGGACTAGTAACCATGAGCAGTTCTTC.

The chain employs TRBV12-3 or TRBV12-4 and TRBJ1-1; maybe TRBD1 (6 bases). Between the trimmed V and J ends, which lost 6 bases and 2 bases, there was a span of 10 bases. This CDR3 region has 13 residues. CDR3 region: CASRLQGNTEAFF. The DNA for the CDR3 is TGTGCCAGCAGATTACAGGGTAACACTGAAGCTTTCTTT.

The chain carries TRBV2 and TRBJ2-7; D unclear. Germline loops: CDR1 SNHLY, CDR2 FYNNEI. V was shortened by 5 bases and J by 2 bases, with 10 bases between the two germline ends. The CDR3 is made up of 13 amino acids. The DNA of the CDR3 is TGTGCCAGCAGTCCGACATATACCTACGAGCAGTACTTC. Translating gives CASSPTYTYEQYF.

This clone was seen ten or more times. The genes are TRBV5-6 and TRBJ2-5, with a weak D call TRBD1 (6 bases). The CDR3 is 13 residues long. The germline gives CDR1 SGHDT, CDR2 YYEEEE. The germline V and J ends were trimmed by 4 bases and 5 bases, with 12 bases remaining between them. The CDR3 coding sequence is TGTGCCAGCAGCCTACAGGGTTACGAGACCCAGTACTTC. Translation gives CASSLQGYETQYF.

This clone has only a few counts. One base away lies a much larger clone, so this may be a sequencing read error. This rearrangement joins TRBV20-1 to TRBJ2-5; 9 bases line up with TRBD1. Per germline, CDR1 DFQATT and CDR2 SNEGSKA (reference sequence). J lost 5 bases, V lost 6 bases, and 7 bases had no gene match. The length of the CDR3 is 13 residues. CDR3 sequence (DNA): TGCAGTGCATCTACAGGGGGCCGGGAGACCCAGTACTTC. Its translation: CSASTGGRETQYF.

Ten or more counts support this clone. This clone may be a read error of a much larger clone one base away. V is TRBV4-1 and J is TRBJ2-7, with D tentatively TRBD2 (5 bases). Per germline, CDR1 MGHRA and CDR2 YSYEKL. Between the trimmed V and J ends, which lost 0 bases and 2 bases, there was a span of 14 bases. CDR3 length: 16 amino acids. Written as DNA, the CDR3 is TGCGCCAGCAGCCAAGAGATTAGCGTGACCCCCTACGAGCAGTACTTC. The encoded protein is CASSQEISVTPYEQYF.

A few counts support this clone. The junction does not match germline at one end; this may be a read error. The chain carries TRBV20-1 and TRBJ2-7; weak D call: TRBD1 (5 bases). In germline, CDR1 is DFQATT, CDR2 SNEGSKA (reference sequence). The CDR3 totals 12 residues. CDR3 DNA sequence: TGTAGTGCTACAGGAGATTCCTACGATCAGTACTTC. It yields the protein CSATGDSYDQYF.

The gene calls are TRBV4-2 and TRBJ1-1, with D possibly being TRBD1 (5 bases). V dropped 3 bases and J dropped 1 base, with 15 bases sitting between them. CDR1 LGHNA and CDR2 YNFKEQ come from the germline V gene. The CDR3 runs to 16 residues. The CDR3, as DNA: TGTGCCAGCAGCCACTCGGGACGGTTGACGAACACTGAAGCTTTCTTT. The encoded protein is CASSHSGRLTNTEAFF.

The chain employs TRBV19 and TRBJ2-5; either TRBD1 or TRBD2 may fit D (5 bases each). The CDR3 covers 15 residues. Germline values: CDR1 LNHDA, CDR2 SQIVND (reference sequence). The ends were cut back, 7 bases at V and 4 bases at J, with 19 bases in the middle. CDR3 DNA: TGTGCCAGTAAGGTGGGGGACCTCCCCCGAGAGACCCAGTACTTC. Translated, it gives CASKVGDLPRETQYF.

In this sample, this clone is medium-sized. The chain combines TRBV27 with TRBJ2-3, with D unclear. Trimming left V 8 bases short and J 7 bases short, with 16 bases between. The CDR3 is 13 residues long. The germline V gene has CDR1 MNHEY and CDR2 SMNVEV (reference sequence). The CDR3 nucleotides read TGTGCCAGCGGCTCAGTTCAGAGATATACGCAGTATTTT. This gives the protein CASGSVQRYTQYF.